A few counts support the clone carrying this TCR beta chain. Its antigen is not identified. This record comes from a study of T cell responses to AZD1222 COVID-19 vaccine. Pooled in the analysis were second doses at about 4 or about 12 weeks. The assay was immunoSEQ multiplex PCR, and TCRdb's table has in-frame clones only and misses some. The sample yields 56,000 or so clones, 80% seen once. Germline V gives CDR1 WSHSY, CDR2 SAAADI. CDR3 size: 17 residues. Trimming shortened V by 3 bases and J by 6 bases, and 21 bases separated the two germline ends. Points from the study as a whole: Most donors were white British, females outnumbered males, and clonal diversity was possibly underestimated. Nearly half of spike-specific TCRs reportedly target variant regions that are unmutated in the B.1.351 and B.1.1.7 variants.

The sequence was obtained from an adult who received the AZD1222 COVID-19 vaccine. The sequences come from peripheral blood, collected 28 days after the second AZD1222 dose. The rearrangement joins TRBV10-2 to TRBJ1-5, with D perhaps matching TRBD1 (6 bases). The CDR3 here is CASSEGGSGAFGQPQHF. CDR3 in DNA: TGCGCCAGCAGTGAAGGAGGTTCAGGGGCCTTCGGTCAGCCCCAGCATTTT.